This TCR beta chain is drawn from a study of blood T cell repertoires in COVID-19. The CDR3 loop spans 15 amino acids. Germline V gene sequence: CDR1 SGDLS, CDR2 YYNGEE. V was shortened by 0 bases and J by 3 bases, with 10 bases between the two germline ends. Using immunoSEQ multiplex PCR, the repertoire was profiled, and TCRdb retains in-frame clones only, with some absent. The sample has 49,000 or so clones; about four fifths are singletons. Sequencing input: peripheral blood. The chain joins TRBV9 to TRBJ2-1; tentative D call: TRBD2 (6 bases). This clonotype was sampled from a man in his fifties or sixties with active COVID-19. The CDR3 sequence is CASSVDSGFYNEQFF. DNA for the CDR3: TGTGCCAGCAGCGTAGACAGCGGGTTCTACAATGAGCAGTTCTTC.